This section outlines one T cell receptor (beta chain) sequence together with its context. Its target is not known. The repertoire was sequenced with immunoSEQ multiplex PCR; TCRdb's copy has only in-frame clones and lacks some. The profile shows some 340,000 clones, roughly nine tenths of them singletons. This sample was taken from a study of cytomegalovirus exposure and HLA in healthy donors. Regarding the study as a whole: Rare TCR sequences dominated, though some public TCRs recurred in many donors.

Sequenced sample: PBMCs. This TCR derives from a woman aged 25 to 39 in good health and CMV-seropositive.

The CDR3 loop is CASSPLAGGRILLVGTGELFF. CDR3 coding DNA: TGTGCCAGCAGCCCATTAGCGGGAGGTCGGATTCTGCTGGTTGGCACCGGGGAGCTGTTTTTT. The chain carries TRBV7-8 and TRBJ2-2, with 10 nucleotides matching TRBD2. V shed 5 bases and J 4 bases; nucleotides not matched to a gene: 22. The CDR3 extends over 21 amino acids. Germline V gives CDR1 SGHVS, CDR2 FQNEAQ.